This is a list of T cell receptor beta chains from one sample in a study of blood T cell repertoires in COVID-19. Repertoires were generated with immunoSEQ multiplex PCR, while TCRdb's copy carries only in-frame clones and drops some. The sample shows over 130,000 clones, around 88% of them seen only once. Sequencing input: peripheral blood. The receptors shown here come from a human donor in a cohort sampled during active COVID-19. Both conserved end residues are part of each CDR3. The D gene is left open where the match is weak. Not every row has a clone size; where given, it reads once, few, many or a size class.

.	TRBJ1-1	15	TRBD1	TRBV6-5	TGTGCCAGCAGTATTCGCAGGGGGCTCAACACTGAAGCTTTCTTT	CASSIRRGLNTEAFF
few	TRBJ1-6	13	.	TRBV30	TGTGCCTGGAGTAGTGGGACAAACTCACCCCTCCACTTT	CAWSSGTNSPLHF
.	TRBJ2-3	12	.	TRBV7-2	TGTGCCAGCAGCAGCTCTGGTGGTACGCAGTATTTT	CASSSSGGTQYF
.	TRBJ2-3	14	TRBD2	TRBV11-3	TGTGCCAGCAGCTTAACCCGGACTAGCGGAACGCAGTATTTT	CASSLTRTSGTQYF
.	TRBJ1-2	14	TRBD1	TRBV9	TGTGCCAGCAGCGTAGGAGGGACAGCCTATGGCTACACCTTC	CASSVGGTAYGYTF
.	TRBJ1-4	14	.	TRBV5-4	TGTGCCAGCAGCTTGAGGGGAGGTAATGAAAAACTGTTTTTT	CASSLRGGNEKLFF
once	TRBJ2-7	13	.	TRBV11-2	TGTGCCAGCAGCTCCCGAGCGGATTACGAGCAGTACTTC	CASSSRADYEQYF
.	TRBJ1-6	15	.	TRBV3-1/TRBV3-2	TGTGCCAGCAGCCCCGAACGCCAGAATAATTCACCCCTCCACTTT	CASSPERQNNSPLHF
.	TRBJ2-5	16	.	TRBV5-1	TGCGCCAGCAGGCTGGGGCCTAAGGACAGCCAAGAGACCCAGTACTTC	CASRLGPKDSQETQYF
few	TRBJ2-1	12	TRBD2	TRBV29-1	TGCAGCGTTGACGGACTAGCGGGGGGGACTTTCTTC	CSVDGLAGGTFF
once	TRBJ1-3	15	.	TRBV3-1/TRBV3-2	TGTGCCAGCAGCCGGAGCGACTACTCTGGAAACACCATATATTTT	CASSRSDYSGNTIYF
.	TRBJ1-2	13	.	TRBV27	TGTGCCAGCAGTTTATCCCAGGGCTATGGCTACACCTTC	CASSLSQGYGYTF
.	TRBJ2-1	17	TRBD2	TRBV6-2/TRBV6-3	TGTGCCAGCAGTTACTCCCGGACTAGCGGGGGGAACAATGAGCAGTTCTTC	CASSYSRTSGGNNEQFF
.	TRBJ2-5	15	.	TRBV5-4	TGTGCCAGCAGCTTACGGCGGGGGCTTAGAGAGACCCAGTACTTC	CASSLRRGLRETQYF
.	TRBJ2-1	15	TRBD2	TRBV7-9	TGTGCCAGCAGCTTGCGTCTAGCGGGGGGCAATGAGCAGTTCTTC	CASSLRLAGGNEQFF
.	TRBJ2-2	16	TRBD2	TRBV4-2	TGTGCCAGCAGCCAAGACACTAGCGGGGGGGCCGGGGAGCTGTTTTTT	CASSQDTSGGAGELFF
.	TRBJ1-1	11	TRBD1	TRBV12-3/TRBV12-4	TGTGCCACCCGGATGGACAGGCGTGCTTTCTTT	CATRMDRRAFF
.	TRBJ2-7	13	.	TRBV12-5	TGTGCTAGTGGTTTGGTCGGGGGCTACGAGCAGTACTTC	CASGLVGGYEQYF
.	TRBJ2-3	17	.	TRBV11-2	TGTGCCAGCAGCCCACGCCCGAGGGGGGGGGCCACAGATACGCAGTATTTT	CASSPRPRGGATDTQYF
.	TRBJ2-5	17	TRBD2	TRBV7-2	TGTGCCAGCAGCTTAGGGACTAGCGGGGGTATAGGGGAGACCCAGTACTTC	CASSLGTSGGIGETQYF
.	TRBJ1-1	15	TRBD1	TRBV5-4	TGTGCCAGCAGCGGACGACAGGGGGAGAACACTGAAGCTTTCTTT	CASSGRQGENTEAFF
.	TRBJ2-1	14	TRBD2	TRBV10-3	TGTGCCATCGTAGCGGGGGCCGGCGCAAATGAGCAGTTCTTC	CAIVAGAGANEQFF
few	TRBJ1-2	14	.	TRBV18	TGTGCCAGCTCAGCGGACAACCCCGACTATGGCTACACCTTC	CASSADNPDYGYTF